Listed below are T cell receptor beta chains from one sample, sequenced in a study of T-cell reconstitution after alpha-beta-depleted transplantation in children. TCRdb redid the calling of the PCR reads with MiXCR, one entry per CDR3 protein. The sample gives about 22,000 distinct CDR3 sequences, approximately 10% of which show up once; 20% to 30% is in the top ten. Sequences were derived from PBMCs from the stem cell graft donor, sampled from the stem cell graft. These receptors came from a human donor who donated a stem cell graft to a child with chronic granulomatous disease. Each CDR3 is given with its conserved first and last residue. Fields, in order: D gene, clone size, J gene, V gene, CDR3 DNA, CDR3 protein. A D gene is named only where the DNA matches it firmly. A row's size may be missing; if present it is once, few, many or a size class.

>.|many|TRBJ2-3|TRBV21-1
TGTGCCAGCAGCAAAGCAGGAGCGGGTCGGTCCCCAGATACGCAGTATTTT
CASSKAGAGRSPDTQYF
>.|few|TRBJ2-5|TRBV27
TGTGCCAGCAGTTTAACCACGTCCGTTCGGGCCCAGTACTTC
CASSLTTSVRAQYF
>.|.|TRBJ2-7|TRBV29-1
TGCAGCGTTGCAGGGGTTGGATCGTACGAGCAGTACTTC
CSVAGVGSYEQYF
>.|many|TRBJ2-1|TRBV27
TGTGCCAGCAGTTTATCCGTTTACAATGAGCAGTTCTTC
CASSLSVYNEQFF
>TRBD1|many|TRBJ1-5|TRBV6-5
TGTGCCAGCAGCGGAGGCTGGGACAGGGCGTTGAGCAATCAGCCCCAGCATTTT
CASSGGWDRALSNQPQHF
>.|many|TRBJ2-3|TRBV7-3
TGTGCCAGCAGCGTAAATGAGGGTCGGGGACGGAGCACAGATACGCAGTATTTT
CASSVNEGRGRSTDTQYF
>TRBD2|many|TRBJ2-5|TRBV15
TGTGCCACCAGCCCGCGGACTAGCGGGAGAGGGGAGACCCAGTACTTC
CATSPRTSGRGETQYF
>.|many|TRBJ1-6|TRBV12-3/TRBV12-4
TGTGCCAGCAAAATAGTGGATTCACCCCTCCACTTT
CASKIVDSPLHF
>TRBD2|many|TRBJ2-3|TRBV5-6
TGTGCCAGCAGCTTGCTAGCGGGAGGGCCCGGAGATACGCAGTATTTT
CASSLLAGGPGDTQYF
>TRBD1|many|TRBJ1-1|TRBV7-9
TGTGCCAGCAGCCTGGCACAGGGGCCGAACACTGAAGCTTTCTTT
CASSLAQGPNTEAFF
>TRBD2|many|TRBJ2-1|TRBV5-6
TGTGCCAGCAGCTTTGGGGTAGCGGGGGGGCCTAGATTCTCCTACAATGAGCAGTTCTTC
CASSFGVAGGPRFSYNEQFF
>TRBD1|many|TRBJ1-2|TRBV27
TGTGCCAGCAGTTTCAGGGGGCAGTTTGGCTACACCTTC
CASSFRGQFGYTF
>.|many|TRBJ2-1|TRBV29-1
TGCAGCGTTGTCAGTTATCTAGACGGCGTCTACAATGAGCAGTTCTTC
CSVVSYLDGVYNEQFF
>.|many|TRBJ1-4|TRBV20-1
TGCAGTGCTTACTCCACTTCTAATGAAAAACTGTTTTTT
CSAYSTSNEKLFF
>.|many|TRBJ2-1|TRBV5-5
TGTGCCAGCAGCTTGACGGACAATGAGCAGTTCTTC
CASSLTDNEQFF
>.|many|TRBJ1-4|TRBV5-5
TGTGCCAGCAGCCTGGCGGCTAATGAAAAACTGTTTTTT
CASSLAANEKLFF
>TRBD1|many|TRBJ1-1|TRBV5-1
TGCGCCAGCAGCCAATGGGCAGGGGGCAGTACTGAAGCTTTCTTT
CASSQWAGGSTEAFF
>.|.|TRBJ2-2|TRBV9
TGTGCCAGCAGCGTAGCAGGGATCAGGGAGCTGTTTTTT
CASSVAGIRELFF
>.|many|TRBJ1-1|TRBV7-6
TGTGCCAGCAGCTTACGGGGGGGCAGTGCCACTGAAGCTTTCTTT
CASSLRGGSATEAFF
>.|many|TRBJ2-5|TRBV28
TGTGCCAGCAGTCTCATGGGGGGGGCTGAGACCCAGTACTTC
CASSLMGGAETQYF
>.|many|TRBJ2-5|TRBV20-1
TGCAGTGCTAGAGACCCCCCACAGACCCAGTACTTC
CSARDPPQTQYF
>.|medium-sized|TRBJ1-3|TRBV12-3/TRBV12-4
TGTGCCAGCAGTTTACACCGATCCTACTCTGGAAACACCATATATTTT
CASSLHRSYSGNTIYF
>.|many|TRBJ2-1|TRBV20-1
TGCAGTGCTAGGGGGCCAGCCTACAATGAGCAGTTCTTC
CSARGPAYNEQFF
>.|many|TRBJ2-3|TRBV5-1
TGCGCCAGCAGCCGACAGGAGGATACGCAGTATTTT
CASSRQEDTQYF
>.|many|TRBJ2-3|TRBV9
TGTGCCAGCAGCGTAGGGAGGGCGACTTACACAGATACGCAGTATTTT
CASSVGRATYTDTQYF
>TRBD2|many|TRBJ2-1|TRBV5-1
TGCGCCAGCAGCTTGGTGTCTAGCGGGGGGAACAATGAGCAGTTCTTC
CASSLVSSGGNNEQFF
>.|many|TRBJ2-1|TRBV5-1
TGCGCCAGCAGCTTAGCGGGGACAAATACCCGGTTCTTC
CASSLAGTNTRFF
>.|.|TRBJ2-3|TRBV5-1
TGCGCCAGCAGCTGTTGGGGCAGGGAAACAGATACGCAGTATTTT
CASSCWGRETDTQYF
>.|many|TRBJ2-1|TRBV7-2
TGTGCCAGCAGCTTCGGACAGATTTACAATGAGCAGTTCTTC
CASSFGQIYNEQFF
>.|few|TRBJ2-3|TRBV5-1
TGCGCCAGCAGGTCCGGACAGACCACAGATACGCAGTATTTT
CASRSGQTTDTQYF
>.|many|TRBJ2-7|TRBV28
TGTGCCAGCACCCTCGGAGTAGCGAACTACGAGCAGTACTTC
CASTLGVANYEQYF
>.|many|TRBJ2-2|TRBV6-5
TGTGCCAGCAGCCCCAGGTGGGGGGGGCTTAACACCGGGGAGCTGTTTTTT
CASSPRWGGLNTGELFF
>TRBD1|many|TRBJ2-1|TRBV29-1
TGCAGCACCGTTACAGGGGCCCTGATGATGAATGAGCAGTTCTTC
CSTVTGALMMNEQFF
>TRBD1|many|TRBJ1-2|TRBV5-6
TGTGCCAGCAGCATCCGACAGGGGCACTATGGCTACACCTTC
CASSIRQGHYGYTF
>.|many|TRBJ2-2|TRBV9
TGTGCCAGCAGCCCGCATCCATACACCGGGGAGCTGTTTTTT
CASSPHPYTGELFF
>.|medium-sized|TRBJ2-7|TRBV27
TGTGCCAGCAGTTCACAGGGATACGAGCAGTACTTC
CASSSQGYEQYF
>TRBD2|many|TRBJ2-5|TRBV10-3
TGTGCCATCAGTGAGCCGGGACTAGCGACCGGCGGGGAGACCCAGTACTTC
CAISEPGLATGGETQYF
>.|many|TRBJ1-1|TRBV5-5
TGTGCCAGCAGCTTGGAATCCTCGAACACTGAAGCTTTCTTT
CASSLESSNTEAFF
>.|.|TRBJ2-1|TRBV29-1
TGCAGCGTTAGTGACAGGATCTCCTACAATGAGCAGTTCTTC
CSVSDRISYNEQFF
>TRBD2|medium-sized|TRBJ2-1|TRBV27
TGTGCCAGCAGTTTATCGGCTAGCGGGAGTGTTTGGAATGAGCAGTTCTTC
CASSLSASGSVWNEQFF
>.|.|TRBJ1-1|TRBV9
TGTGCCAGCAGCGTAGAAGGAGGGAACACTGAAGCTTTCTTT
CASSVEGGNTEAFF
>TRBD1|many|TRBJ2-1|TRBV6-5
TGTGCCAGCAGTTCGGGCAGGGGGCGGTACAATGAGCAGTTCTTC
CASSSGRGRYNEQFF
>.|few|TRBJ1-2|TRBV7-9
TGTGCCAGCAGCTTAGTTGTCGGGATCGGATATGGCTACACCTTC
CASSLVVGIGYGYTF
>.|many|TRBJ1-5|TRBV6-5
TGTGCCAGCAGTTCCCTAAGGGGTCCCTATAGCAATCAGCCCCAGCATTTT
CASSSLRGPYSNQPQHF
>.|many|TRBJ2-1|TRBV25-1
TGTGCCAGCAAAGGAGTGCGTGAGCAGTTCTTC
CASKGVREQFF
>.|many|TRBJ1-5|TRBV7-2
TGTGCCAGCAGCCAAGAGGAGGGAATACGGCAGCCCCAGCATTTT
CASSQEEGIRQPQHF
>.|few|TRBJ2-3|TRBV29-1
TGCAGCGTTTCCAGGAGCGCAGATACGCAGTATTTT
CSVSRSADTQYF
>.|many|TRBJ2-7|TRBV12-3/TRBV12-4
TGTGCCAGCAGCCAGGAGAGGACCCTTGTTGGCGAGCAGTACTTC
CASSQERTLVGEQYF
>.|many|TRBJ2-6|TRBV7-9
TGTGCCAGCAGCTTACACTCTGGGGCCAACGTCCTGACTTTC
CASSLHSGANVLTF
>.|many|TRBJ1-3|TRBV9
TGTGCCAGCAGAGACCCCCGGGTTGGCGGAAACACCATATATTTT
CASRDPRVGGNTIYF
>TRBD1|many|TRBJ1-5|TRBV5-1
TGCGCCAGCAGCTTGGCCGGGGACAGTGGGGGATTTAGCAATCAGCCCCAGCATTTT
CASSLAGDSGGFSNQPQHF
>TRBD1|many|TRBJ1-5|TRBV5-1
TGCGCCAGCAGCCAAACAGGGGACCAGCCCCAGCATTTT
CASSQTGDQPQHF
>TRBD1|many|TRBJ2-7|TRBV7-3
TGTGCCAGCAGCCCACTGACAGGGGGGGAGCAGTACTTC
CASSPLTGGEQYF
>.|many|TRBJ2-5|TRBV15
TGTGCCACCAGCAGAGATCGGGCAGTCCAAGAGACCCAGTACTTC
CATSRDRAVQETQYF
>.|many|TRBJ2-7|TRBV7-2
TGTGCCAGCAGCTTAGGTAGCGGAACCCCTTACGAGCAGTACTTC
CASSLGSGTPYEQYF
>TRBD2|many|TRBJ2-3|TRBV12-3/TRBV12-4
TGTGCCAGCAGTTTTGGTCCGCGGGAGATCACAGATACGCAGTATTTT
CASSFGPREITDTQYF
>.|many|TRBJ1-1|TRBV3-1
TGTGCCAGCAGCCAAGTCTTGGGGCAGGGGAACACTGAAGCTTTCTTT
CASSQVLGQGNTEAFF
>.|many|TRBJ2-5|TRBV2
TGTGCCAGCAGCCTACAAGAGACCCAGTACTTC
CASSLQETQYF
>.|many|TRBJ1-1|TRBV20-1
TGCAGTGCGCGTTCGGCGGCAGGATTGAACACTGAAGCTTTCTTT
CSARSAAGLNTEAFF
>TRBD2|many|TRBJ2-5|TRBV12-3/TRBV12-4
TGTGCCAGCAGTTTTTCAGTAGCGGGAGGGCCCGGAGAGACCCAGTACTTC
CASSFSVAGGPGETQYF